These 5 T cell receptor beta chains share one sample of origin, sequenced in a study of identical twins. Via MiXCR, TCRdb re-called the 5' RACE reads, giving one row per CDR3 protein. The sample carries 500,000 to 600,000 distinct CDR3 sequences, approximately 22% recorded once. These sequences were also reported in another study, on T cells expressing NK-cell markers.

Source material: CD4+ T cells sorted from blood. Every receptor here comes from a woman between 18 and 29 years old in good health.

This clonotype has a handful of counts. The chain uses TRBV12-3 or TRBV12-4 and TRBJ1-1; 12 nucleotides align to TRBD1. This CDR3 comprises 13 residues. Trimming took 7 bases from V and 11 from J; bases not matched to a gene: 8. CDR3 nucleotide sequence: TGTGCCAGCAAGGGGGGACAGGGGGCGAAGGCTTTCTTT. Translating it yields CASKGGQGAKAFF.

The CDR3 DNA reads as TGTGCCAGCAGGACTACCTCTGGGGCCAACGTCCTGACTTTC. This codes for CASRTTSGANVLTF. The chain has TRBV2 and TRBJ2-6; D might be TRBD2 (5 bases). This CDR3 spans 14 amino acids. Trimming shortened V by 6 bases and J by 0 bases, and 6 bases separated the two germline ends. CDR1 and CDR2 (germline): SNHLY, FYNNEI.

This clonotype was seen only a few times. The genes are TRBV7-9 and TRBJ1-1; D remains ambiguous. The CDR3 length is 13 residues. With 6 bases removed from V and 1 base from J, the gap between germline ends came to 9 bases. Germline-derived CDR1 and CDR2 are SEHNR and FQNEAQ (reference sequence). The CDR3 bases are TGTGCCAGCAGAACCGAGGCGAACACTGAAGCTTTCTTT. Residues: CASRTEANTEAFF.

This rearrangement joins TRBV12-3 or TRBV12-4 to TRBJ2-5; 7 bases fit TRBD2. The CDR3 is 14 residues long. Trimming removed 7 bases from V and 1 base from J; junction bases left unmatched: 6. CDR3 DNA: TGTGCCAGCACAGCTAGCGGCCCCCAAGAGACCCAGTACTTC. Translation: CASTASGPQETQYF.

CDR3 sequence reads: CASKRGANVLTF. CDR3 bases: TGTGCCAGCAAGCGTGGGGCCAACGTCCTGACTTTC. The rearrangement uses TRBV12-3 or TRBV12-4 and TRBJ2-6; D is uncertain. V lost 7 bases and J lost 3, with 4 bases in between. This CDR3 comprises 12 residues.